The 31 T cell receptor beta chains in this list originate from one sample, sequenced in a study of T cell responses to AZD1222 COVID-19 vaccine. Clones were sequenced by immunoSEQ multiplex PCR, and TCRdb holds only the in-frame ones, with some missing. The sample includes 170,000 or so clones, about nine tenths of them seen just once. This material consisted of peripheral blood, taken on day 0 of AZD1222 vaccination. The source is an adult in good health.

This chain joins TRBV10-2 and TRBJ1-1, with D tentatively TRBD1 (5 bases). The CDR3 sequence is 13 residues long. The germline CDR1 and CDR2 sequences are WSHSY and SAAADI. Trimming shortened V by 4 bases and J by 6 bases, and 12 bases separated the two germline ends. For the CDR3, the DNA is TGCGCCAGCAGTGTTGCCAGGGAAGCTGAAGCTTTCTTT. It translates to CASSVAREAEAFF.

CDR3 DNA sequence: TGTGCCAGCAGTCCGGGACAGCTGAACACTGAAGCTTTCTTT. Amino acid sequence: CASSPGQLNTEAFF. This chain joins TRBV6-5 and TRBJ1-1; TRBD1 matches at 7 bases. Germline V gene sequence: CDR1 MNHEY, CDR2 SVGAGI. The ends lost 5 bases at V and 0 bases at J; junction bases unmatched: 3. The CDR3 runs 14 residues.

The V gene is TRBV7-2, the J gene TRBJ2-7; D uncertain. Germline V gives CDR1 SGHTA, CDR2 FQGNSA. The ends were cut back, 1 base at V and 0 bases at J, with 7 bases in the middle. This CDR3 region has 14 residues. CDR3 in amino acids: CASSLDFSSYEQYF. In DNA, the CDR3 is TGTGCCAGCAGCTTAGACTTCAGCTCCTACGAGCAGTACTTC. Complete variable domain (other parts from reference TRBV7-2 and TRBJ2-7): GAGVSQSPSNKVTEKGKDVELRCDPISGHTALYWYRQSLGQGLEFLIYFQGNSAPDKSGLPSDRFSAERTGGSVSTLTIQRTQQEDSAVYLCASSLDFSSYEQYFGPGTRLTVT.

The table lists this clone with a few counts. The V and J genes are TRBV28 and TRBJ2-7, with D possibly being TRBD2 (6 bases). From germline, CDR1 is MDHEN and CDR2 SYDVKM. Trimming took off 7 bases at V and 0 bases at J, with 13 bases between the two ends. The CDR3 consists of 14 residues. The CDR3 protein is CASTSGGSSYEQYF. CDR3 sequence (DNA): TGTGCCAGCACCAGTGGGGGGAGCTCCTACGAGCAGTACTTC.

This clone was counted only a few times. This chain uses TRBV24-1 with TRBJ1-1; 8 bases map to TRBD1. CDR1 and CDR2 (germline): KGHDR, SFDVKD. V was clipped by 3 bases and J by 4 bases; unmatched bases: 3. The CDR3 is 14 residues long. CDR3 nucleotide sequence: TGTGCCACCAGTGATCCCGGACAGGGCACTGAAGCTTTCTTT. Its translation is CATSDPGQGTEAFF.

The chain links TRBV7-9 to TRBJ2-3; no definite D call. The CDR3 extends over 14 amino acids. V lost 5 bases and J lost 4, with 13 bases in between. The germline V gene has CDR1 SEHNR and CDR2 FQNEAQ (reference sequence). The CDR3 bases are TGTGCCAGCAGCCCGTTTGGTCTCCCAGATACGCAGTATTTT. This encodes CASSPFGLPDTQYF. Filled out from reference TRBV7-9 and TRBJ2-3, the complete variable domain reads DTGVSQNPRHKITKRGQNVTFRCDPISEHNRLYWYRQTLGQGPEFLTYFQNEAQLEKSRLLSDRFSAERPKGSFSTLEIQRTEQGDSAMYLCASSPFGLPDTQYFGPGTRLTVL.

The chain combines TRBV21-1 with TRBJ1-5. TRBV21-1 is a pseudogene. The CDR3 extends over 16 amino acids. This CDR3 is CASSKSRGDSNQPQHF. Here the CDR3 DNA reads TGTGCCAGCAGCAAATCCCGCGGTGATAGCAATCAGCCCCAGCATTTT.

V and J are TRBV28 and TRBJ2-1; the D is unclear. CDR1 and CDR2 from the germline V gene are MDHEN and SYDVKM. V was pared by 2 bases and J by 7 bases, with 12 bases between. The CDR3 extends over 14 amino acids. CDR3 DNA sequence: TGTGCCAGCAGTTTAATTGCCCGCAATAATGAGCAGTTCTTC. Protein product: CASSLIARNNEQFF.

J is TRBJ1-1 and V is TRBV28, with a tentative D call TRBD1 (5 bases). The CDR3 totals 14 residues. The V end was cut by 3 bases, the J end by 1 base, with 9 bases between. Per germline, CDR1 MDHEN and CDR2 SYDVKM. Written as DNA, the CDR3 is TGTGCCAGCAGTTTCGTGGGGCGGAACACTGAAGCTTTCTTT. This gives the protein CASSFVGRNTEAFF.

V and J are TRBV2 and TRBJ2-1; either TRBD1 or TRBD2 may fit D (5 bases each). V was trimmed by 4 bases and J by 0 bases, leaving 13 bases between them. The CDR3 covers 16 residues. Looked up from germline, CDR1 is SNHLY and CDR2 is FYNNEI. The CDR3 sequence is CASSVRDLSSYNEQFF. In DNA, the CDR3 is TGTGCCAGCAGTGTTCGGGACCTTAGCTCCTACAATGAGCAGTTCTTC.

The CDR3 loop is CASSSSGTGSSPLHF. The CDR3 DNA reads TGTGCCAGCAGTTCATCCGGGACAGGGAGTTCACCCCTCCACTTT. V and J are TRBV27 and TRBJ1-6, with 9 bases that match TRBD1. Germline V CDR1 and CDR2: MNHEY, SMNVEV (reference sequence). The CDR3 has 15 residues. The J segment lost 9 bases and the V segment lost 4 bases, leaving 7 bases of the junction unmatched.

In its sample, this clone was seen a few times. This chain uses TRBV29-1 with TRBJ1-5; 7 positions agree with TRBD1. Germline CDR1 reads SQVTM; CDR2 reads ANQGSEA. V was clipped by 5 bases and J by 4 bases; unmatched bases: 5. The CDR3 runs to 13 residues. The CDR3 here is CSVLQGLNQPQHF. The CDR3 DNA is TGCAGCGTTCTACAGGGGCTGAATCAGCCCCAGCATTTT. Filled out from reference TRBV29-1 and TRBJ1-5, the complete variable domain reads SAVISQKPSRDICQRGTSLTIQCQVDSQVTMMFWYRQQPGQSLTLIATANQGSEATYESGFVIDKFPISRPNLTFSTLTVSNMSPEDSSIYLCSVLQGLNQPQHFGDGTRLSIL.

The chain carries TRBV20-1 and TRBJ2-7; D might be TRBD1 (5 bases). Germline V gives CDR1 DFQATT, CDR2 SNEGSKA (reference sequence). V lost 5 bases and J lost 6, with 11 bases in between. The CDR3 covers 11 residues. The CDR3 nucleotides are TGCAGTGCTCCAGGGATAAGCGAGCAGTACTTC. The encoded protein is CSAPGISEQYF.

The CDR3 nucleotides read TGTGCCACCAGCAGAGGACAGGGCTCTTCCTACGAGCAGTACTTC. It codes for CATSRGQGSSYEQYF. J is TRBJ2-7 and V is TRBV15; TRBD1 matches at 7 bases. Germline values: CDR1 LNHNV, CDR2 YYDKDF (reference sequence). Trimming removed 1 base from V and 1 base from J; junction bases left unmatched: 4. CDR3 length: 15 amino acids. Drawing the rest from reference TRBV15 and TRBJ2-7, the complete variable domain is DAMVIQNPRYQVTQFGKPVTLSCSQTLNHNVMYWYQQKSSQAPKLLFHYYDKDFNNEADTPDNFQSRRPNTSFCFLDIRSPGLGDTAMYLCATSRGQGSSYEQYFGPGTRLTVT.

CDR3 bases: TGTGCCAGTAGTTCGTGGCTAGCGGGACACACAGATACGCAGTATTTT. It codes for CASSSWLAGHTDTQYF. This chain joins TRBV19 and TRBJ2-3; 9 bases match TRBD2. Trimming removed 5 bases from V and 2 bases from J; junction bases left unmatched: 8. The CDR3 extends over 16 amino acids. CDR1 and CDR2 (germline): LNHDA, SQIVND (reference sequence).

V gene TRBV5-6 combines with J gene TRBJ1-3, with 7 nucleotides matching TRBD1. The germline gives CDR1 SGHDT, CDR2 YYEEEE. Trimming cost V 3 bases and J 0 bases; bases outside gene matches: 6. The CDR3 loop spans 16 amino acids. Here the CDR3 reads CASSWVTGISGNTIYF. The CDR3 DNA reads TGTGCCAGCAGCTGGGTGACAGGGATCTCTGGAAACACCATATATTTT.

The V call is TRBV30, the J call TRBJ1-2; 11 positions match TRBD1. CDR3 length equals 15 residues. Per the germline V gene, CDR1 is GTSNPN and CDR2 is SVGIG (reference sequence). With V trimmed by 2 bases and J by 4 bases, 6 bases remained unmatched. DNA of the CDR3: TGTGCCTGGAGTACCGGGACAGGGGGAGTCTATGGCTACACCTTC. This codes for CAWSTGTGGVYGYTF.

V and J are TRBV5-1 and TRBJ2-6; no reliable D call. The CDR3 has 15 amino acids. V was shortened by 2 bases and J by 0 bases, with 6 bases between the two germline ends. Germline CDR1 SGHRS, CDR2 YFSETQ. CDR3 region: CASSFYSSGANVLTF. CDR3 DNA sequence: TGCGCCAGCAGCTTTTATAGCTCTGGGGCCAACGTCCTGACTTTC.

The chain combines TRBV7-7 with TRBJ2-3, with 11 bases aligning to TRBD1. The length of the CDR3 is 15 residues. Germline trimming cut 5 bases from V and 13 bases from J; bases unmatched to any gene: 14. Germline V lookup: CDR1 SSHAT, CDR2 FNYEAQ (reference sequence). The DNA of the CDR3 is TGTGCCAGCAGCCGGGACAGGGGGACAGTCTATCAAAAGTATTTT. This translates into CASSRDRGTVYQKYF.

This chain connects TRBV5-1 to TRBJ1-2; 12 bases agree with TRBD1. The CDR3 totals 16 residues. The V gene's germline CDR1 is SGHRS and CDR2 YFSETQ. Trimming took 4 bases from V and 2 from J; bases not matched to a gene: 6. The CDR3 loop is CASSPGQGASNYGYTF. The DNA of the CDR3 is TGCGCCAGCAGCCCGGGACAGGGGGCGTCAAACTATGGCTACACCTTC.

This clone came up once. The J gene is TRBJ1-1, the V gene TRBV6-5; D is unresolved. CDR3 length: 13 residues. CDR1 is MNHEY, CDR2 SVGAGI, per germline. V gave up 10 bases and J gave up 0 bases, with 12 bases separating them. CDR3 in DNA: TGTGCCACCATGAAAAGCCTGAACACTGAAGCTTTCTTT. This codes for CATMKSLNTEAFF.

This chain connects TRBV6-1 to TRBJ1-6, with a possible D match to TRBD1 (6 bases). The ends were cut back, 3 bases at V and 8 bases at J, with 17 bases in the middle. The CDR3 spans 16 residues. In germline, CDR1 is MNHNS, CDR2 SASEGT. The CDR3 sequence: CASSEGAVRAHSPLHF. The CDR3 coding sequence is TGTGCCAGCAGTGAGGGGGCGGTTCGAGCACATTCACCCCTCCACTTT.

The rearrangement links TRBV3-1 (or the pseudogene TRBV3-2) to TRBJ1-2; D may be TRBD1 (5 bases). This CDR3 is built from 15 residues. Germline CDR1 LGHDT, CDR2 YNNKEL (reference sequence). The V end lost 0 bases, the J end lost 4 bases, and 12 bases lay between the germline ends. The CDR3 DNA is TGTGCCAGCAGCCAAGACACAGGAGGCGTCTATGGCTACACCTTC. Translation: CASSQDTGGVYGYTF.

V gene TRBV5-5 combines with J gene TRBJ2-3; the D gene is possibly TRBD2 (6 bases). The ends were cut back, 3 bases at V and 0 bases at J, with 17 bases in the middle. Germline values: CDR1 SGHKS, CDR2 YYEKEE (reference sequence). The CDR3 is 17 residues long. CDR3 in amino acids: CASSSITEGGSTDTQYF. The CDR3 region has the DNA TGTGCCAGCAGCTCCATCACGGAGGGCGGTAGCACAGATACGCAGTATTTT.

For this clone: Other nucleotide sequences from this sample produce the same CDR3. The genes are TRBV19 and TRBJ2-7; TRBD1 aligns across 9 bases. This CDR3 is 14 amino acids long. Germline V gene sequence: CDR1 LNHDA, CDR2 SQIVND (reference sequence). V was pared by 7 bases and J by 4 bases, with 8 bases of the junction left unmatched. CDR3 region: CASTPTGGIYEQYF. Written as DNA, the CDR3 is TGTGCCAGTACTCCGACAGGGGGGATATACGAGCAGTACTTC.

The J gene is TRBJ2-7, the V gene TRBV29-1; 7 positions agree with TRBD1. The germline V gene encodes CDR1 SQVTM and CDR2 ANQGSEA. The CDR3 has 14 residues. The ends lost 7 bases at V and 2 bases at J; junction bases unmatched: 11. CDR3 nucleotides: TGCAGCGGACTCACAGGGGCCCCGCCCTACGAGCAGTACTTC. It codes for CSGLTGAPPYEQYF.

A single count supports this clone. This rearrangement joins TRBV19 to TRBJ2-7; 8 nucleotides align to TRBD1. The CDR3 length is 13 residues. With 4 bases clipped from V and 6 bases from J, the junction kept 5 bases outside the gene matches. Looked up from germline, CDR1 is LNHDA and CDR2 is SQIVND (reference sequence). The CDR3 nucleotides read TGTGCCAGTAGTACCTCTACAGGGGGCGAGCAGTACTTC. It yields the protein CASSTSTGGEQYF.

This clone was seen a few times. The rearrangement uses TRBV19 and TRBJ1-4; TRBD1 agrees at 9 bases. This CDR3 is built from 17 residues. Germline V gene sequence: CDR1 LNHDA, CDR2 SQIVND (reference sequence). V lost 2 bases, J lost 5 bases, and 9 bases stayed unmatched. The DNA for the CDR3 is TGTGCCAGTAGTATAACAGGGGGCGCCGGTCCCAATGAAAAACTGTTTTTT. Protein product: CASSITGGAGPNEKLFF.

This chain links TRBV7-6 with TRBJ1-1; a weak D match, TRBD1 (6 bases). V lost 3 bases and J lost 6, with 11 bases in between. The germline gives CDR1 SGHVS, CDR2 FNYEAQ. CDR3 length equals 13 residues. CDR3 sequence reads: CASSLGGRAEAFF. CDR3 DNA: TGTGCCAGCAGCTTGGGGGGCCGGGCTGAAGCTTTCTTT.

This clone was counted only a few times. The V gene is TRBV6-6, the J gene TRBJ1-6; 9 bases fit TRBD1. The V gene's germline CDR1 is MNHNY and CDR2 SVGAGI (reference sequence). The CDR3 sequence is 15 residues long. V was clipped by 8 bases and J by 5 bases; unmatched bases: 7. CDR3 residues: CASGGTGYDNSPLHF. The CDR3 coding sequence is TGTGCCAGCGGCGGGACAGGGTACGATAATTCACCCCTCCACTTT.

This clone was seen once. This chain links TRBV10-2 with TRBJ2-3; 10 bases are a match to TRBD2. Looked up from germline, CDR1 is WSHSY and CDR2 is SAAADI. J was trimmed by 3 bases and V by 8 bases; bases with no gene match: 11. The CDR3 is 16 amino acids. This chain's CDR3 is CASGGRGLAITDTQYF. For the CDR3, the DNA is TGCGCCAGCGGTGGGAGGGGACTAGCGATTACAGATACGCAGTATTTT.